The 13 T cell receptor beta chains listed next were all sequenced from one sample in a study of blood T cells in healthy people across ages. A second PCR, run for about 7 to 11 cycles, used a sample-barcoded 5' primer plus a J-beta primer mix. From the 5' RACE reads, TCRdb called clonotypes with MiXCR, one entry per CDR3 protein. This sample has about 800,000 distinct CDR3 sequences, with more than 20% found just once. The data were also submitted as part of a second study, on T cells of mothers and their children.

The sequenced sample consisted of blood. These receptors were obtained from a boy aged 5-17 years in good health.

There are a few counts of this clonotype. The V gene is TRBV7-3, the J gene TRBJ2-1; D is uncertain. Trimming pared 0 bases from V and 7 bases from J, leaving 7 bases between. The germline V gene encodes CDR1 SGHTA and CDR2 FQGTGA. The CDR3 runs to 13 residues. CDR3 sequence: CASSLTLKNEQFF. CDR3 DNA sequence: TGTGCCAGCAGCTTAACGTTAAAGAATGAGCAGTTCTTC.

J is TRBJ1-2 and V is TRBV29-1; possible D gene TRBD1, 5 bases. There are 13 residues in the CDR3. From germline, CDR1 is SQVTM and CDR2 ANQGSEA. Trimming took 4 bases from V and 2 from J, leaving 11 bases between them. The CDR3 sequence is CSVGDSSNYGYTF. DNA of the CDR3: TGCAGCGTTGGAGACAGTTCGAACTATGGCTACACCTTC. The full variable domain, rest sourced from reference TRBV29-1 and TRBJ1-2, is SAVISQKPSRDICQRGTSLTIQCQVDSQVTMMFWYRQQPGQSLTLIATANQGSEATYESGFVIDKFPISRPNLTFSTLTVSNMSPEDSSIYLCSVGDSSNYGYTFGSGTRLTVV.

This clonotype was observed a single time. This chain connects TRBV6-5 to TRBJ2-5; TRBD2 matches 9 bases. The length of the CDR3 is 17 residues. Germline V gene sequence: CDR1 MNHEY, CDR2 SVGAGI. V lost 0 bases and J lost 5; bases outside the gene matches: 10. CDR3 bases: TGTGCCAGCAGTTACTCGATGGGGCTAGCGGGAATGGAGACCCAGTACTTC. Translation gives CASSYSMGLAGMETQYF.

The CDR3 sequence is CATSRRLAGDNEQFF. CDR3 in DNA: TGTGCCACCTCCCGACGACTAGCGGGGGACAATGAGCAGTTCTTC. The chain has TRBV6-5 and TRBJ2-1; 12 bases agree with TRBD2. The J segment lost 5 bases and the V segment lost 10 bases, leaving 9 bases of the junction unmatched. This CDR3 has 15 amino acids. Per the germline V gene, CDR1 is MNHEY and CDR2 is SVGAGI.

The sample holds a few counts of this clonotype. The chain joins TRBV2 to TRBJ2-1, with D perhaps assigned TRBD1 or TRBD2 (6 bases each). The J call is in doubt because the DNA end fits TRBJ2-5 better. CDR3 length equals 15 residues. Germline V gene lookup returns CDR1 SNHLY and CDR2 FYNNEI. The CDR3 region is CASSEAPGGGETQYF. CDR3 bases: TGTGCCAGCAGTGAAGCCCCCGGGGGCGGAGAGACCCAGTACTTC.

The rearrangement joins TRBV19 to TRBJ1-1; a possible D gene is TRBD1 (5 bases). CDR3 length: 14 amino acids. Deletions cut 6 bases from V and 4 bases from J, with 15 bases between. Looked up from germline, CDR1 is LNHDA and CDR2 is SQIVND (reference sequence). CDR3 protein: CASRRAGGATEAFF. As DNA, the CDR3 is TGTGCCAGTAGAAGGGCAGGAGGGGCCACTGAAGCTTTCTTT.

This clonotype was found a few times. The rearrangement links TRBV29-1 to TRBJ2-1; 13 nucleotides match TRBD2. Germline V lookup: CDR1 SQVTM, CDR2 ANQGSEA. The CDR3 spans 16 residues. With 0 bases clipped from V and 1 base from J, the junction kept 0 bases outside the gene matches. CDR3 sequence: CSVEETSGRSYNEQFF. The CDR3 coding sequence is TGCAGCGTTGAAGAGACTAGCGGGAGGTCCTACAATGAGCAGTTCTTC.

This clonotype has only one observation. V is TRBV29-1 and J is TRBJ2-5; 8 bases align to TRBD1. In germline, CDR1 is SQVTM, CDR2 ANQGSEA. The CDR3 spans 15 residues. Trimming removed 7 bases from V and 0 bases from J; junction bases left unmatched: 10. The CDR3 is CSGAGMTGDQETQYF. The CDR3 nucleotides are TGCAGCGGGGCCGGAATGACAGGGGACCAAGAGACCCAGTACTTC.

The gene calls are TRBV20-1 and TRBJ2-5, with 7 bases that match TRBD1. The J call is uncertain, as TRBJ2-7 better fits the DNA end. CDR3 length: 15 amino acids. From germline, CDR1 is DFQATT and CDR2 SNEGSKA (reference sequence). Here the CDR3 reads CSAREFGTATYEQYF. The CDR3 coding sequence is TGCAGTGCTAGAGAATTCGGGACAGCGACCTACGAGCAGTACTTC.

There are a few counts of this clonotype. The chain carries TRBV4-3 and TRBJ2-5, with TRBD1 as a possible D gene (6 bases). TRBJ2-7 explains the end of the DNA better; the J call may be wrong. The CDR3 has 13 amino acids. Per germline, CDR1 LGHNA and CDR2 YSLEER. CDR3: CASSQKTGYEQYF. The CDR3 nucleotides read TGCGCCAGCAGCCAGAAAACAGGGTACGAGCAGTACTTC.

This sequence joins TRBV7-9 and TRBJ1-3; 9 bases are a match to TRBD1. V gave up 5 bases and J gave up 0 bases; unmatched junction bases: 8. Germline values: CDR1 SEHNR, CDR2 FQNEAQ (reference sequence). The CDR3 consists of 17 residues. The CDR3 spells CASSSRDRDFSGNTIYF. CDR3 coding DNA: TGTGCCAGCAGCAGCCGGGACAGGGACTTCTCTGGAAACACCATATATTTT.

This clonotype was recorded once. V and J are TRBV7-9 and TRBJ2-5; D is undetermined. The CDR3 loop spans 13 amino acids. Germline assignment: CDR1 SEHNR and CDR2 FQNEAQ (reference sequence). With 7 bases removed from V and 6 bases from J, the gap between germline ends came to 15 bases. The DNA for the CDR3 is TGTGCCAGCACCGGAGACCCCTTACAGACCCAGTACTTC. This gives the protein CASTGDPLQTQYF.

V usage is TRBV7-2 and J usage is TRBJ2-5; the match to TRBD2 covers 8 bases. This CDR3 contains 16 residues. Looked up from germline, CDR1 is SGHTA and CDR2 is FQGNSA. The V segment lost 2 bases and the J segment 4 bases; nucleotides outside the gene matches: 9. CDR3 in amino acids: CASSLPLAGPGETQYF. CDR3 coding DNA: TGTGCCAGCAGCTTACCATTAGCGGGGCCGGGAGAGACCCAGTACTTC.